This T cell receptor (beta chain) was recovered during a study of blood T cell repertoires in COVID-19. Study-wide context: COVID-19 samples collected from the United States, Italy and Spain covered acute and convalescent phases. Sources were T cells, B-cell-depleted T cells, or PBMCs; the material itself was cDNA or gDNA.

Study processing details: Reference gene primer amplification gave estimated nucleated cell counts. Using immunoSEQ multiplex PCR, the repertoire was profiled, and TCRdb retains in-frame clones only, with some absent. Clonal size and the V and J genes are those of that table, whereas D and trimming came from the DNA. There are about 170,000 clones in the sample; approximately 84% occur only once, and approximately 10% lies in the top ten. Germline lookup yields CDR1 SGHRS and CDR2 YFSETQ. V lost 3 bases, J lost 0 bases, and 16 bases lay in between. CDR3 size: 18 residues. Material: peripheral blood. The TCR sequence derives from a man in his sixties or seventies with active or convalescent COVID-19. This chain links TRBV5-1 with TRBJ2-6; a possible D gene is TRBD1 (5 bases). CDR3 sequence reads: CASSSKQDTLSGANVLTF. The CDR3 coding sequence is TGCGCCAGCAGCTCTAAACAGGACACCCTCTCTGGGGCCAACGTCCTGACTTTC.